This T cell receptor beta chain was profiled in a study of TIL therapy for anti-PD-1-resistant metastatic lung cancer. This clone came up a few times. Time point here: pre-treatment sample, taken before nivolumab and TIL therapy. Germline V gives CDR1 KGHDR, CDR2 SFDVKD. There are 15 residues in the CDR3. V was clipped by 4 bases and J by 5 bases; unmatched bases: 8. Sequencing used immunoSEQ v3. The method was immunoSEQ multiplex PCR; TCRdb's version includes in-frame clones alone and lacks a portion of them. In the table there are approximately 50,000 clones, about 81% of which are singletons. Sequences were derived from blood, sampled at baseline. The J gene is TRBJ2-7, the V gene TRBV24-1, with TRBD1 identical over 9 bases. The receptor's source is a person aged 25-85 years with non-small cell lung cancer. CDR3 region: CATSETGGRANEQYF. The DNA for the CDR3 is TGTGCCACCAGTGAGACAGGGGGGCGGGCGAACGAGCAGTACTTC.